This TCR beta chain was sequenced for a study of OX40 agonist ivuxolimab in advanced cancers. Looking at the study overall: Participants could have had prior anti-PD-1, anti-PD-L1 or anti-CTLA-4 therapy, and approximately 40% had some. Overall study findings and caveats: In CD8+ T cells, expanded clones were on average more numerous than in CD4+.

With respect to this clone: Its antigen is undetermined.

Repertoires were generated with immunoSEQ multiplex PCR, while TCRdb's copy carries only in-frame clones and drops some. The sample records tens of thousands of clones, roughly nine tenths being singletons. V dropped 3 bases and J dropped 6; count of bases not matched to a gene: 3. CDR3 length: 13 amino acids. CDR1 is MNHEY, CDR2 SMNVEV, per germline (reference sequence). V is TRBV27 and J is TRBJ1-1; the match to TRBD1 covers 8 bases. Specimen: CD4+ or CD8+ T cells sorted from blood, collected in a trial of the OX40 agonist ivuxolimab. The clonotype originates from an adult with an advanced solid tumor such as melanoma, head and neck, liver or kidney cancer. CDR3 amino acids: CASSFSTGAEAFF. The CDR3 DNA is TGTGCCAGCAGTTTTTCGACAGGGGCTGAAGCTTTCTTT.